What follows are 15 T cell receptor beta chains derived from one specimen sequenced in a study of blood T cell repertoires in COVID-19. The protocol was immunoSEQ multiplex PCR, while the TCRdb copy is restricted to in-frame clones and leaves out a portion. This table has more than 300,000 clones, 80% to 85% appearing once. The sample was PBMCs or T cells enriched from blood (not recorded which). The source is a woman between 45 and 65 years old who had recovered from COVID-19.

CDR3 sequence reads: CASSKDRGDTDTQYF. The CDR3 region has the DNA TGTGCCAGCAGCAAAGACAGGGGGGATACAGATACGCAGTATTTT. The chain couples TRBV7-6 to TRBJ2-3; 9 positions agree with TRBD1. There are 15 residues in the CDR3. Germline V lookup: CDR1 SGHVS, CDR2 FNYEAQ. V lost 5 bases to trimming and J lost 3 bases; unmatched junction nucleotides: 6. The complete variable domain, with remaining parts taken from reference TRBV7-6 and TRBJ2-3, reads GAGVSQSPRYKVTKRGQDVALRCDPISGHVSLYWYRQALGQGPEFLTYFNYEAQQDKSGLPNDRFSAERPEGSISTLTIQRTEQRDSAMYRCASSKDRGDTDTQYFGPGTRLTVL.

V usage is TRBV4-2 and J usage is TRBJ2-3; 7 bases are a match to TRBD1. Germline V gene sequence: CDR1 LGHNA, CDR2 YNFKEQ. The CDR3 consists of 16 residues. The V segment lost 1 base and the J segment 2 bases; nucleotides outside the gene matches: 6. CDR3 region: CASSQAPGTVTDTQYF. Here the CDR3 DNA reads TGTGCCAGCAGCCAAGCCCCCGGGACAGTCACAGATACGCAGTATTTT.

In its sample, this clone was seen once. V gene TRBV19 combines with J gene TRBJ1-1; D not resolved. The CDR3 sequence is 11 residues long. Between the trimmed V and J ends, which lost 5 bases and 3 bases, there was a span of 4 bases. Germline V gene sequence: CDR1 LNHDA, CDR2 SQIVND (reference sequence). The CDR3 DNA reads as TGTGCCAGTAGTCGGTACACTGAAGCTTTCTTT. Translating it yields CASSRYTEAFF.

V is TRBV7-9 and J is TRBJ2-6; 10 nucleotides match TRBD1. The CDR3 covers 19 residues. Germline trimming cut 5 bases from V and 0 bases from J; bases unmatched to any gene: 10. In germline, CDR1 is SEHNR, CDR2 FQNEAQ (reference sequence). CDR3 in amino acids: CASSPFWDRGSSGANVLTF. CDR3 coding DNA: TGTGCCAGCAGCCCATTCTGGGACAGGGGAAGCTCTGGGGCCAACGTCCTGACTTTC.

The rearrangement uses TRBV30 and TRBJ1-2; no reliable D call. V was shortened by 5 bases and J by 4 bases, with 8 bases between the two germline ends. Germline V gene sequence: CDR1 GTSNPN, CDR2 SVGIG (reference sequence). The CDR3 is 11 residues long. In DNA, the CDR3 is TGTGCCTGGGTAGAGCTCTATGGCTACACCTTC. Amino acid sequence: CAWVELYGYTF.

The chain is built from TRBV2 and TRBJ2-7; D is perhaps TRBD2 (6 bases). V was pared by 7 bases and J by 7 bases, with 17 bases between. The CDR3 has 13 amino acids. Germline CDR1 SNHLY, CDR2 FYNNEI. CDR3 amino acids: CASTGDRPGEQYF. The CDR3 nucleotides read TGTGCCAGCACGGGGGACCGTCCGGGGGAGCAGTACTTC.

This clone was recorded a few times. The rearrangement uses TRBV7-2 and TRBJ1-1; perhaps TRBD1 as D (6 bases). Deletions cut 0 bases from V and 4 bases from J, with 21 bases between. Germline CDR1 and CDR2: SGHTA and FQGNSA. The CDR3 runs 18 residues. CDR3 in DNA: TGTGCCAGCAGCTTAGCAAAGATCAGGGGTCGTGATAGCACTGAAGCTTTCTTT. It is translated as CASSLAKIRGRDSTEAFF.

The rearrangement links TRBV5-1 to TRBJ1-1; TRBD1 aligns across 7 bases. The ends lost 2 bases at V and 0 bases at J; junction bases unmatched: 16. Germline CDR1 SGHRS, CDR2 YFSETQ. The CDR3 spans 19 residues. This chain's CDR3 is CASSFNHMTGSVLNTEAFF. The CDR3 nucleotides are TGCGCCAGCAGCTTTAACCACATGACAGGGTCGGTTCTGAACACTGAAGCTTTCTTT.

The gene calls are TRBV7-8 and TRBJ1-2; D ambiguous. The CDR3 runs 14 residues. Germline lookup yields CDR1 SGHVS and CDR2 FQNEAQ. The V gene lost 2 bases and the J gene lost 2 bases, with 9 bases spanning the gap. The CDR3 is CASSLPQTNYGYTF. Here the CDR3 DNA reads TGTGCCAGCAGCTTACCACAGACGAACTATGGCTACACCTTC.

The CDR3: CASSHETSINEQFF. CDR3 bases: TGCGCCAGCAGCCACGAGACTAGCATAAATGAGCAGTTCTTC. V and J are TRBV4-1 and TRBJ2-1, with 7 bases that match TRBD2. CDR3 length equals 14 residues. Germline values: CDR1 MGHRA, CDR2 YSYEKL. V trimming: 3 bases; J trimming: 7 bases; junction bases outside the gene matches: 6.

The rearrangement uses TRBV7-9 and TRBJ1-5; D is unclear. This CDR3 contains 16 residues. The germline V gene has CDR1 SEHNR and CDR2 FQNEAQ (reference sequence). V lost 5 bases to trimming and J lost 2 bases, with 16 bases between them. The CDR3 DNA follows: TGTGCCAGCAGCCGGGAGGGTGGGATCGGCAATCAGCCCCAGCATTTT. This encodes CASSREGGIGNQPQHF.

The chain joins TRBV3-1 (or the pseudogene TRBV3-2) to TRBJ2-6, with D unresolved. Germline V gene lookup returns CDR1 LGHDT and CDR2 YNNKEL (reference sequence). V shed 5 bases and J shed 4 bases, with 9 bases lying between them. The CDR3 is 14 residues long. The CDR3 coding sequence is TGTGCCAGCAGCTACCTCCGGGGGGCCAACGTCCTGACTTTC. Amino acids: CASSYLRGANVLTF.

The chain is built from TRBV3-1 (or the pseudogene TRBV3-2) and TRBJ2-5; no reliable D call. The ends were cut back, 1 base at V and 1 base at J, with 13 bases in the middle. The CDR3 is 16 amino acids. The germline V gene has CDR1 LGHDT and CDR2 YNNKEL (reference sequence). CDR3 sequence: CASSQVGSRSQETQYF. CDR3 in DNA: TGTGCCAGCAGCCAAGTAGGCTCTCGGAGCCAAGAGACCCAGTACTTC.

This clone was observed a few times. V and J are TRBV30 and TRBJ2-5; D is perhaps TRBD2 (5 bases). V was clipped by 3 bases and J by 1 base, with 12 bases between them. CDR1 is GTSNPN, CDR2 SVGIG, per germline (reference sequence). CDR3 length equals 14 residues. The CDR3 region is CAWRSWGVQETQYF. The DNA for the CDR3 is TGTGCCTGGAGGAGTTGGGGAGTCCAAGAGACCCAGTACTTC.

V and J are TRBV11-2 and TRBJ1-2, with D perhaps matching TRBD1 (5 bases). Germline CDR1 and CDR2: SGHAT and FQNNGV. Trimming took off 1 base at V and 4 bases at J, with 22 bases between the two ends. The CDR3 is made up of 18 amino acids. This CDR3 is CASSLAAGGRREAYGYTF. CDR3 DNA sequence: TGTGCCAGCAGCTTAGCCGCCGGGGGACGCCGGGAAGCCTATGGCTACACCTTC. Drawing the rest from reference TRBV11-2 and TRBJ1-2, the complete variable domain is EAGVAQSPRYKIIEKRQSVAFWCNPISGHATLYWYQQILGQGPKLLIQFQNNGVVDDSQLPKDRFSAERLKGVDSTLKIQPAKLEDSAVYLCASSLAAGGRREAYGYTFGSGTRLTVV.